The rows below give T cell receptor beta chains drawn from one sample of a study of T-cell reconstitution after alpha-beta-depleted transplantation in children. Using its own MiXCR run on the PCR reads, TCRdb lists one record per CDR3 protein. The table has 600,000 to 800,000 distinct CDR3 sequences, around 13% seen once; the top ten hold 0.79%. This specimen was PBMCs, taken before TCRalphabeta/CD19-depleted stem cell transplant. These receptor sequences come from a girl aged 2-10 years with congenital amegakaryocytic thrombocytopenia, due to receive a stem cell transplant. CDR3s include the opening cysteine and the closing phenylalanine or tryptophan. A D gene is named only where the DNA matches it firmly. Some rows mark clone size as missing; the rest say once, few, many or name a class of expanded clone.

>TRBD2|.|TRBV29-1|TRBJ2-3
CSAEGLAGRYTDTQYF
TGCAGCGCTGAGGGACTAGCGGGCCGCTACACAGATACGCAGTATTTT
>TRBD1|many|TRBV29-1|TRBJ1-2
CSVDPTGLNYGYTF
TGCAGCGTTGATCCGACAGGGTTAAACTATGGCTACACCTTC
>TRBD2|.|TRBV5-1|TRBJ2-1
CASRSQPGLGPNEQFF
TGCGCCAGCAGATCGCAACCGGGACTAGGACCCAATGAGCAGTTCTTC
>TRBD2|many|TRBV9|TRBJ2-1
CASSVGASGTNEQFF
TGTGCCAGCAGCGTAGGGGCTAGCGGGACGAATGAGCAGTTCTTC
>.|.|TRBV7-2|TRBJ2-7
CASSLKVWAGGILYF
.
>.|many|TRBV12-3/TRBV12-4|TRBJ2-7
CASSPQGHEQYF
TGTGCCAGCAGTCCTCAGGGCCACGAGCAGTACTTC
>TRBD2|.|TRBV10-3|TRBJ2-1
CAISEGSGEEQFF
TGTGCCATCAGTGAGGGCAGCGGGGAAGAGCAGTTCTTC
>.|many|TRBV12-3/TRBV12-4|TRBJ2-7
CASSQGGEQYF
TGCGCCAGCAGCCAAGGGGGCGAGCAGTACTTC
>.|.|TRBV18|TRBJ1-6
CASHEGSSSYNSPLHF
TGTGCCAGCCATGAAGGGTCGAGCTCCTATAATTCACCCCTCCACTTT
>TRBD1|many|TRBV12-3/TRBV12-4|TRBJ1-2
CASSQGQGAVYGYTF
TGTGCCAGCAGTCAAGGACAGGGGGCGGTCTATGGCTACACCTTC
>.|few|TRBV7-2|TRBJ2-1
CASSLDPGGEQFF
TGTGCCAGCAGCTTAGACCCCGGAGGTGAGCAGTTCTTC
>.|few|TRBV7-9|TRBJ1-1
CASSSTGSTEAFF
TGTGCCAGCAGCTCGACAGGTTCCACTGAAGCTTTCTTT
>TRBD1|.|TRBV25-1|TRBJ1-2
CASSFLGQGAGGYTF
TGTGCCAGCAGCTTTTTGGGACAGGGGGCGGGCGGCTACACCTTC
>.|many|TRBV29-1|TRBJ2-7
CSVEWDSTYEQYF
TGCAGCGTTGAGTGGGACTCTACCTACGAGCAGTACTTC
>.|many|TRBV4-1|TRBJ1-5
CASSQDQREGPRQPQHF
TGCGCCAGCAGCCAAGATCAGCGGGAGGGGCCTAGGCAGCCCCAGCATTTT
>TRBD2|few|TRBV15|TRBJ2-2
CATSSRTSGSGGELFF
TGTGCCACCAGCAGTCGGACTAGCGGGAGTGGCGGGGAGCTGTTTTTT
>.|many|TRBV20-1|TRBJ2-3
CSGGDSQSTDTQYF
TGCAGTGGTGGAGACTCACAGTCCACAGATACGCAGTATTTT
>TRBD2|many|TRBV5-1|TRBJ2-4
CASSLTSGLQNIQYF
TGCGCCAGCAGCTTAACATCGGGACTACAAAACATTCAGTACTTC
>.|.|TRBV18|TRBJ2-4
CASSPISGSKNIQYF
TGTGCCAGCTCACCAATTTCAGGTTCCAAAAACATTCAGTACTTC
>.|few|TRBV29-1|TRBJ2-3
CSVEGDLITDTQYF
TGCAGCGTTGAAGGGGATCTTATCACAGATACGCAGTATTTT
>TRBD2|many|TRBV6-1|TRBJ2-1
CASNPGLESSEQFF
TGTGCCAGCAATCCGGGACTAGAAAGCAGTGAGCAGTTCTTC
>.|few|TRBV2|TRBJ2-7
CASVGIGFSSYEQYF
TGTGCCAGCGTCGGTATAGGATTCAGCTCCTACGAGCAGTACTTC
>TRBD1|many|TRBV5-1|TRBJ2-2
CASSPYRGPGELFF
TGCGCCAGCAGCCCATACAGGGGGCCCGGGGAGCTGTTTTTT
>TRBD2|.|TRBV27|TRBJ2-2
CASSSNTGLAYGELFF
TGTGCCAGCAGTTCAAACACCGGACTAGCGTATGGGGAGCTGTTTTTT
>.|many|TRBV5-4|TRBJ2-2
CASRLDYTGELFF
TGTGCCAGCAGGCTGGATTACACCGGGGAGCTGTTTTTT
>TRBD2|few|TRBV7-9|TRBJ2-7
CASSFEGLASEQYF
TGTGCCAGCAGCTTCGAAGGACTAGCGTCCGAGCAGTACTTC
>TRBD2|few|TRBV15|TRBJ2-1
CATSRDPSGNNEQFF
TGTGCCACCAGCAGAGATCCCAGCGGGAACAATGAGCAGTTCTTC
>TRBD2|many|TRBV28|TRBJ2-7
CASSLAGERSYEQYF
TGTGCCAGCAGTCTAGCGGGGGAACGCTCCTACGAGCAGTACTTC
>.|.|TRBV19|TRBJ2-2
CASSIGRKLELFF
TGTGCCAGTAGTATTGGTAGGAAGCTAGAGCTGTTTTTT
>TRBD1|few|TRBV5-6|TRBJ2-5
CASSEIGGQEETQYF
TGTGCCAGCAGCGAGATTGGGGGACAGGAAGAGACCCAGTACTTC
>.|.|TRBV15|TRBJ2-1
CATSRGGTSSYNEQFF
TGTGCCACCAGCAGGGGCGGTACGAGCTCCTACAATGAGCAGTTCTTC
>.|.|TRBV5-8|TRBJ1-3
CASSGPGHPTAGNTIYF
TGTGCCAGCAGCGGACCGGGACACCCAACAGCTGGAAACACCATATATTTT
>.|.|TRBV11-2|TRBJ2-6
CASSVGVGANVLTF
TGTGCCAGCAGCGTAGGGGTCGGGGCCAACGTCCTGACTTTC
>TRBD2|.|TRBV29-1|TRBJ2-3
CSVDGLAVTDTQYF
TGCAGCGTTGACGGACTAGCGGTCACAGATACGCAGTATTTT
>.|many|TRBV24-1|TRBJ2-1
CATTDSKYNEQFF
TGTGCCACCACCGACAGCAAGTACAATGAGCAGTTCTTC
>TRBD1|.|TRBV10-3|TRBJ1-2
CAISDRGESGYTF
TGTGCCATCAGCGACAGGGGGGAGTCCGGCTACACCTTC
>.|many|TRBV20-1|TRBJ2-4
CSANRDTPTLAKNIQYF
TGCAGTGCTAACCGGGACACACCTACTCTAGCCAAAAACATTCAGTACTTC
>TRBD2|.|TRBV29-1|TRBJ2-5
CSARAGNQETQYF
TGCAGCGCCAGAGCGGGAAATCAAGAGACCCAGTACTTC
>.|.|TRBV7-8|TRBJ2-3
CASSPKAGRNTDTQYF
TGTGCCAGCAGCCCTAAGGCGGGCAGAAACACAGATACGCAGTATTTT
>.|many|TRBV20-1|TRBJ2-7
CSASIGPNEQYF
TGCAGTGCCTCAATCGGTCCCAACGAGCAGTACTTC
>.|many|TRBV29-1|TRBJ2-7
CSVLGRNYEQYF
TGCAGCGTTTTGGGTAGAAACTACGAGCAGTACTTC
>TRBD2|.|TRBV5-1|TRBJ2-1
CASSPGQPLAGGGANEQFF
TGCGCCAGCAGCCCGGGACAACCTTTAGCGGGAGGAGGAGCGAATGAGCAGTTCTTC
>.|many|TRBV20-1|TRBJ1-1
CSLPVSGTPEAFF
TGCAGCCTACCCGTCTCCGGGACACCAGAAGCTTTCTTT
>TRBD2|many|TRBV20-1|TRBJ2-1
CSAIGWSGRNEQFF
TGCAGTGCGATTGGGTGGAGCGGGAGGAATGAGCAGTTCTTC
>TRBD2|many|TRBV20-1|TRBJ2-5
CSALTSGPRGVQETQYF
TGCAGTGCGCTTACTAGCGGCCCCCGGGGGGTCCAAGAGACCCAGTACTTC
>TRBD1|few|TRBV20-1|TRBJ1-2
CSAPRQGGGGGYTF
TGCAGTGCTCCACGGCAGGGGGGCGGAGGAGGCTACACCTTC
>TRBD1|many|TRBV18|TRBJ1-1
CASSTQGAWTEAFF
TGTGCCAGCTCAACCCAGGGGGCTTGGACTGAAGCTTTCTTT
>TRBD2|.|TRBV6-5|TRBJ2-1
CASRLTPSGSSYNEQFF
TGTGCCAGCAGATTAACCCCTAGCGGGAGTTCCTACAATGAGCAGTTCTTC
>.|.|TRBV2|TRBJ2-7
CATSPRYEQYF
TGTGCCACTTCTCCCCGGTACGAGCAGTACTTC
>.|.|TRBV3-1|TRBJ2-7
CASSQGPGAQSSEQYF
TGTGCCAGCAGCCAAGGCCCAGGGGCCCAGTCTTCAGAGCAGTACTTC
>.|few|TRBV5-1|TRBJ2-1
CASSPGPGAGYNEQFF
TGCGCCAGCAGCCCGGGGCCGGGGGCAGGTTACAATGAGCAGTTCTTC
>.|.|TRBV15|TRBJ2-1
CATSRGQNPGEQFF
TGTGCCACCAGCAGAGGCCAGAATCCGGGTGAGCAGTTCTTC